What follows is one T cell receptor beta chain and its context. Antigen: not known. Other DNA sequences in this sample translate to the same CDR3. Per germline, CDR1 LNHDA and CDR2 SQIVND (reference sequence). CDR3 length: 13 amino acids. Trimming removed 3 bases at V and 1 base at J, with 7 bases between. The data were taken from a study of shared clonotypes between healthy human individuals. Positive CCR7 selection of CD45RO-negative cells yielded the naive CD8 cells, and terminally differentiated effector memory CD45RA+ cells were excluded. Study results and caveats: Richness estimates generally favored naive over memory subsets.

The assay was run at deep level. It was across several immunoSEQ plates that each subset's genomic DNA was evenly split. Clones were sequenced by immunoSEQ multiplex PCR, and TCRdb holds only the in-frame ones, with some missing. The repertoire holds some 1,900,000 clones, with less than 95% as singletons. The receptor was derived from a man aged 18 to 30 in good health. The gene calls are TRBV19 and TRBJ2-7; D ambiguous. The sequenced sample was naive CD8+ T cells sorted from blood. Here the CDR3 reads CASSIQVSYEQYF. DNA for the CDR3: TGTGCCAGTAGTATCCAGGTTTCCTACGAGCAGTACTTC. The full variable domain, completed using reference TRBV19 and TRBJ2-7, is DGGITQSPKYLFRKEGQNVTLSCEQNLNHDAMYWYRQDPGQGLRLIYYSQIVNDFQKGDIAEGYSVSREKKESFPLTVTSAQKNPTAFYLCASSIQVSYEQYFGPGTRLTVT.